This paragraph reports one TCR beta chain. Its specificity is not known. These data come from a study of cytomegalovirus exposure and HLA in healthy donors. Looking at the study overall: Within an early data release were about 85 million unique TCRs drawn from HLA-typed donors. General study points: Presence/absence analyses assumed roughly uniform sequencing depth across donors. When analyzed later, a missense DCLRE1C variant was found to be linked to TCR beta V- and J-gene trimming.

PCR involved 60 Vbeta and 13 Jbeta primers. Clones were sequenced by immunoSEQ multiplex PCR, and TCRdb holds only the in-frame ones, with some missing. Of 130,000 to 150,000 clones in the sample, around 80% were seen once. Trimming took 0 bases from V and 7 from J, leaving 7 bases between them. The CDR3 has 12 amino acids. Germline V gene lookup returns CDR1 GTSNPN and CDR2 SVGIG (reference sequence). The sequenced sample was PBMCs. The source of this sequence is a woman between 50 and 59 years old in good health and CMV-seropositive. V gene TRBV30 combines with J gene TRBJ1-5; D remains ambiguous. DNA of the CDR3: TGTGCCTGGAGTGTACTGGAGCAGCCCCAGCATTTT. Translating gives CAWSVLEQPQHF.